The next 3 T cell receptor beta chains were all read from a single sample in a study of T-cell reconstitution after alpha-beta-depleted transplantation in children. As it was prepared, the TCRbeta library received unique molecular identifiers. One entry per CDR3 protein, called by TCRdb with MiXCR from the PCR reads. The sample has some 500,000 distinct CDR3 sequences; approximately 32% are singletons. The specimen comprised PBMCs from the stem cell graft donor, sampled from the stem cell graft. Receptor source: a human donor who donated a stem cell graft to a child with aplastic anemia.

The sample holds a few counts of this clonotype. The rearrangement links TRBV5-5 to TRBJ2-7; D not resolved. Trimming took 0 bases from V and 2 from J, leaving 9 bases between them. Germline V gene data show CDR1 as SGHKS and CDR2 as YYEKEE (reference sequence). This CDR3 has 14 amino acids. In DNA, the CDR3 is TGTGCCAGCAGCTTGGCCCAGGTGACCTACGAGCAGTACGTC. Its translation: CASSLAQVTYEQYV.

V usage is TRBV7-6 and J usage is TRBJ2-1; D is unresolved. The V end lost 5 bases, the J end lost 5 bases, and 13 bases lay between the germline ends. This CDR3 is 14 amino acids long. From germline, CDR1 is SGHVS and CDR2 FNYEAQ. For the CDR3, the DNA is TGTGCCAGCAGCCGCATGACGACCAACAATGAGCAGTTCTTC. Residues: CASSRMTTNNEQFF.

This clonotype was detected only once. The J gene is TRBJ1-2, the V gene TRBV28; tentative D call: TRBD1 (5 bases). Per germline, CDR1 MDHEN and CDR2 SYDVKM. V shed 2 bases and J shed 6 bases, with 16 bases lying between them. This CDR3 is built from 15 residues. The DNA of the CDR3 is TGTGCCAGCAGTTTAGAGCGGGGCGTGTTCCATGGCTACACCTTC. Its protein is CASSLERGVFHGYTF.